Below are 12 T cell receptor beta chains sequenced from a single sample in a study of shared clonotypes between healthy human individuals. Profiled with immunoSEQ multiplex PCR; TCRdb holds only in-frame clones, not every one. Of millions of clones listed, 90% to 95% are singletons. Material for sequencing was naive CD4+ T cells from PBMCs. Documented subset: CD45RA+ positively selected. The receptors shown here come from a man between 18 and 29 years old in good health. Some clones in this sample may be carry-over from other donors' samples.

This chain uses TRBV9 with TRBJ2-1, with 11 bases that match TRBD2. J gave up 2 bases and V 6 bases, and 4 bases lay outside the gene matches. The length of the CDR3 is 15 residues. CDR1 and CDR2 from the germline V gene are SGDLS and YYNGEE. The CDR3 region is CASTRSGRAYNEQFF. Written as DNA, the CDR3 is TGTGCCAGCACCCGTAGCGGGAGGGCCTACAATGAGCAGTTCTTC.

The chain joins TRBV29-1 to TRBJ2-3, with 9 bases fitting TRBD1. The CDR3 has 14 residues. After removal of 4 bases from V and 5 bases from J, the junction contained 7 bases not matched to a gene. CDR1 SQVTM and CDR2 ANQGSEA come from the germline V gene. The CDR3 DNA reads as TGCAGCGTTGTCCCGGGACAGGGTAAAGATACGCAGTATTTT. It yields the protein CSVVPGQGKDTQYF.

J is TRBJ1-5 and V is TRBV7-2, with a possible D match to TRBD1 (5 bases). CDR3 length equals 14 residues. Trimming stripped 3 bases from V and 4 bases from J, with 10 bases between. In germline, CDR1 is SGHTA, CDR2 FQGNSA. DNA for the CDR3: TGTGCCAGCAGCTTGGGGCCGCGGAATCAGCCCCAGCATTTT. Its protein is CASSLGPRNQPQHF.

V is TRBV9 and J is TRBJ2-1, with 8 nucleotides matching TRBD1. CDR1 is SGDLS and CDR2 is YYNGEE in the germline V gene. The CDR3 is 17 residues long. The ends lost 3 bases at V and 6 bases at J; junction bases unmatched: 14. DNA for the CDR3: TGTGCCAGCAGCGGTCCCCGAGCGGACAGGGCTGCCAATGAGCAGTTCTTC. Translation: CASSGPRADRAANEQFF.

This clone occurred once. The chain combines TRBV11-3 with TRBJ2-2; TRBD1 matches 7 bases. Germline V lookup: CDR1 SGHNT, CDR2 YENEEA. V dropped 5 bases and J dropped 0; count of bases not matched to a gene: 6. CDR3 size: 16 residues. This chain's CDR3 is CASSAAGQANTGELFF. The CDR3 nucleotides are TGTGCCAGCAGCGCCGCCGGACAGGCGAACACCGGGGAGCTGTTTTTT.

This chain links TRBV14 with TRBJ1-2, with D tentatively TRBD1 (6 bases). Trimming cost V 3 bases and J 8 bases, with 16 bases left between them. The germline V gene has CDR1 SGHDN and CDR2 FVKESK. The CDR3 is 14 amino acids. CDR3 region: CASSQMGHWPGYTF. The CDR3 DNA reads as TGTGCCAGCAGCCAGATGGGACATTGGCCCGGCTACACCTTC.

This sequence joins TRBV20-1 and TRBJ2-3; D is undetermined. Deletions cut 8 bases from V and 6 bases from J, with 12 bases between. The V gene's germline CDR1 is DFQATT and CDR2 SNEGSKA (reference sequence). CDR3 length equals 11 residues. The CDR3 loop reads CSLKAGDTQYF. For the CDR3, the DNA is TGCAGTCTTAAGGCCGGCGATACGCAGTATTTT.

The chain links TRBV11-3 to TRBJ2-5; D might be TRBD2 (6 bases). V dropped 1 base and J dropped 2 bases, with 11 bases sitting between them. CDR3 length: 15 amino acids. Germline CDR1 is SGHNT and CDR2 is YENEEA. The CDR3, as DNA: TGTGCCAGCAGCTTAGGGACTAACAAACAAGAGACCCAGTACTTC. Amino acid sequence: CASSLGTNKQETQYF.

This chain connects TRBV18 to TRBJ1-4; tentative D call: TRBD1 (6 bases). This CDR3 contains 17 residues. The germline CDR1 and CDR2 sequences are KGHSH and LQKENI. Trimming removed 0 bases from V and 5 bases from J, with 16 bases in between. The CDR3 nucleotides read TGTGCCAGCTCACCACCGAATTCGCAGGGGAGGAATGAAAAACTGTTTTTT. This codes for CASSPPNSQGRNEKLFF.

The chain couples TRBV5-1 to TRBJ2-5; the match to TRBD2 covers 12 bases. The CDR3 extends over 16 amino acids. V lost 4 bases and J lost 0; bases outside the gene matches: 4. CDR1 SGHRS and CDR2 YFSETQ come from the germline V gene. The CDR3 protein is CASSLAGGPHQETQYF. CDR3 in DNA: TGCGCCAGCAGCCTAGCGGGAGGGCCCCACCAAGAGACCCAGTACTTC. Based on the CDR3 plus reference TRBV5-1 and TRBJ2-5, the full variable domain is KAGVTQTPRYLIKTRGQQVTLSCSPISGHRSVSWYQQTPGQGLQFLFEYFSETQRNKGNFPGRFSGRQFSNSRSEMNVSTLELGDSALYLCASSLAGGPHQETQYFGPGTRLLVL.

The chain couples TRBV19 to TRBJ2-7; no clear D gene. The germline V gene has CDR1 LNHDA and CDR2 SQIVND (reference sequence). This CDR3 is built from 14 residues. V was pared by 2 bases and J by 5 bases, with 13 bases between. CDR3 sequence (DNA): TGTGCCAGTAGTATAATATCTCGAAGGAACGAGCAGTACTTC. Its protein is CASSIISRRNEQYF.

This clone showed up just once. This chain joins TRBV7-8 and TRBJ1-1; possible D gene TRBD1, 5 bases. The CDR3 totals 13 residues. Germline values: CDR1 SGHVS, CDR2 FQNEAQ. Trimming cost V 2 bases and J 4 bases, with 8 bases left between them. The CDR3 bases are TGTGCCAGCAGCTTAAGACAGTCCACTGAAGCTTTCTTT. This sequence encodes CASSLRQSTEAFF.